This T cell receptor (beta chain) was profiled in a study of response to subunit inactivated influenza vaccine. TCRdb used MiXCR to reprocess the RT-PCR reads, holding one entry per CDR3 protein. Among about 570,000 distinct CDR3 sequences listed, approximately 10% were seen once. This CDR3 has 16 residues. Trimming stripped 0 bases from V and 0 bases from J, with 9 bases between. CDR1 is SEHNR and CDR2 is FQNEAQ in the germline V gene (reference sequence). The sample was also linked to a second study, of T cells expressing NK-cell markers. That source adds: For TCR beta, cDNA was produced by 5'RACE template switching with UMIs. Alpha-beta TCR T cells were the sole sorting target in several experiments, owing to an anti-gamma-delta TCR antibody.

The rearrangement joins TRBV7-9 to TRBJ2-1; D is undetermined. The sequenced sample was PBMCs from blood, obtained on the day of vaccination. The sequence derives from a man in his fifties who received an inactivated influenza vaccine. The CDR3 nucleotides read TGTGCCAGCAGCTTAGCTCCGGCGAGCTCCTACAATGAGCAGTTCTTC. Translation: CASSLAPASSYNEQFF.